These 4 T cell receptor beta chains came from one sample sequenced in a study of Ad26.COV2.S vaccination and SARS-CoV-2 variants. Treatment meaning: some 20 received Ad26.COV2.S at low or high dose, single or two shots; roughly 5 received placebo; per-sample allocation not given. Samples were taken on day 63 after the first vaccine or placebo injection. Generated by immunoSEQ multiplex PCR, the TCRdb table keeps only in-frame clones and is missing some. The table includes around 340,000 clones, less than 90% detected once. The source material was peripheral blood, sampled in a trial of Ad26.COV2.S vaccine versus placebo. The receptor set was obtained from a person aged 18-65 years who received the Ad26.COV2.S COVID-19 vaccine or a placebo.

The chain uses TRBV25-1 and TRBJ2-7, with 8 bases matching TRBD2. CDR1 is MGHDK, CDR2 SYGVNS, per germline. The trim removed 7 bases at V and 6 bases at J, leaving 8 bases unmatched. This CDR3 is built from 13 residues. The CDR3 nucleotides are TGTGCCAGCATGAGCGGGAGTGGGTCCGAGCAGTACTTC. This encodes CASMSGSGSEQYF.

The rearrangement joins TRBV2 to TRBJ1-1, with D uncertain. V lost 1 base and J 2 bases, leaving 5 bases between the germline ends. CDR3 size: 13 residues. Germline CDR1 and CDR2: SNHLY and FYNNEI. CDR3 in DNA: TGTGCCAGCAGTGAAGAGGTAAACACTGAAGCTTTCTTT. Translated, it gives CASSEEVNTEAFF.

J is TRBJ1-4 and V is TRBV28; TRBD1 might be the D (5 bases). This CDR3 comprises 16 residues. V was cut by 1 base and J by 8 bases, with 17 bases left in between. CDR1 is MDHEN and CDR2 is SYDVKM in the germline V gene. The CDR3 sequence: CASSLFPKGLGEKLFF. DNA of the CDR3: TGTGCCAGCAGTTTATTCCCGAAGGGGTTAGGAGAAAAACTGTTTTTT.

In nucleotides, the CDR3 is TGCGCCAGCAGCCGGGTAATTTGGGAAAAACTGTTTTTT. This codes for CASSRVIWEKLFF. The chain links TRBV4-1 to TRBJ1-4; D remains unclear. The CDR3 is made up of 13 amino acids. Germline V gene data show CDR1 as MGHRA and CDR2 as YSYEKL. V lost 4 bases to trimming and J lost 8 bases, with 11 bases between them.